The 9 T cell receptor beta chains below come from one sample, sequenced in a study of CD8 T cells in Susac syndrome. RNA amounts of about 0.5 to 1 ug underwent reverse transcription with random hexamers. TCRdb independently ran MiXCR on the immunoSEQ multiplex PCR reads; one entry per CDR3 protein. This table holds some 120,000 distinct CDR3 sequences, 90% to 95% found once. The sequencing sample was made of CD4+ T cells from PBMCs. The receptors here all came from a human donor in good health.

The CDR3 protein is CASSPSGGNEKLFF. The CDR3 DNA reads TGCGCCAGCAGCCCATCAGGGGGGAATGAAAAACTGTTTTTT. V is TRBV5-1 and J is TRBJ1-4; TRBD1 matches at 7 bases. Germline assignment: CDR1 SGHRS and CDR2 YFSETQ. With V trimmed by 4 bases and J by 5 bases, 5 bases remained unmatched. The CDR3 runs 14 residues.

This clonotype has more than one count but fewer than ten. V gene TRBV5-1 combines with J gene TRBJ1-1, with a weak D call TRBD1 (6 bases). This CDR3 is built from 13 residues. From germline, CDR1 is SGHRS and CDR2 YFSETQ. Trimming shortened V by 4 bases and J by 4 bases, and 11 bases separated the two germline ends. CDR3 sequence reads: CASSLDSSTEAFF. The CDR3, as DNA: TGCGCCAGCAGCCTGGACAGTTCCACTGAAGCTTTCTTT.

This sequence joins TRBV30 and TRBJ1-2; 7 positions match TRBD1. The V gene end was trimmed by 8 bases and the J gene end by 2 bases; junction bases not matched to a gene: 5. CDR3 length equals 12 residues. CDR1 is GTSNPN and CDR2 is SVGIG in the germline V gene (reference sequence). The CDR3 nucleotides are TGTGCCCGGGACAGCCGGAACTATGGCTACACCTTC. Translation: CARDSRNYGYTF.

This clonotype was seen a single time. CDR3 protein: CASSPLAGAYNEQFF. CDR3 bases: TGTGCCAGCAGTCCTTTAGCGGGAGCCTACAATGAGCAGTTCTTC. The gene calls are TRBV27 and TRBJ2-1; 9 bases fit TRBD2. There are 15 residues in the CDR3. V trimming: 5 bases; J trimming: 2 bases; junction bases outside the gene matches: 4. CDR1 is MNHEY, CDR2 SMNVEV, per germline (reference sequence).

The CDR3 DNA follows: TGTGCCAGCAGCTCTCGGACAGGGCGAGGGTATGGCTACACCTTC. Amino acid sequence: CASSSRTGRGYGYTF. The chain employs TRBV9 and TRBJ1-2; 8 bases align to TRBD1. Germline CDR1 SGDLS, CDR2 YYNGEE. This CDR3 has 15 amino acids. V shed 4 bases, J shed 5 bases, and the junction held 10 bases outside the gene matches.

The chain is built from TRBV7-9 and TRBJ2-3, with TRBD2 identical over 13 bases. CDR1 and CDR2 (germline): SEHNR, FQNEAQ (reference sequence). This CDR3 has 15 amino acids. The V gene end was trimmed by 5 bases and the J gene end by 5 bases; junction bases not matched to a gene: 4. The CDR3 spells CASSGLAGAQDTQYF. The DNA for the CDR3 is TGTGCCAGCAGCGGACTAGCGGGAGCTCAAGATACGCAGTATTTT.

The chain carries TRBV27 and TRBJ2-7; D gene unclear. Germline CDR1 and CDR2: MNHEY and SMNVEV (reference sequence). This CDR3 is built from 14 residues. Trimming shortened V by 4 bases and J by 0 bases, and 10 bases separated the two germline ends. CDR3 DNA: TGTGCCAGCAGTTCCCCCTCCCGCTCCTACGAGCAGTACTTC. This encodes CASSSPSRSYEQYF.

V usage is TRBV25-1 and J usage is TRBJ2-1; 11 bases agree with TRBD2. The trim removed 1 base at V and 6 bases at J, leaving 5 bases unmatched. CDR3 size: 16 residues. Looked up from germline, CDR1 is MGHDK and CDR2 is SYGVNS. CDR3 coding DNA: TGTGCCAGCAGTGAATCCGGGACTAGCGGCCTCAATGAGCAGTTCTTC. Translating gives CASSESGTSGLNEQFF.

The CDR3: CASSLGTSGRGEQFF. CDR3 nucleotides: TGTGCCAGCAGCCTCGGGACTAGCGGGAGAGGTGAGCAGTTCTTC. This chain uses TRBV28 with TRBJ2-1, with TRBD2 matching 14 bases. CDR3 length equals 15 residues. The V gene end was trimmed by 6 bases and the J gene end by 9 bases; junction bases not matched to a gene: 7. Germline V gene sequence: CDR1 MDHEN, CDR2 SYDVKM.